The 7 T cell receptor beta chains reported below all come from one sample, sequenced in a study of T cells in Graves' hyperthyroidism and ophthalmopathy. RNA transcripts gave rise to amplified TCR beta CDR3 regions. Using the HTBI primer set, a first-round RT-PCR was run on the TCR CDR3. In TCRdb, the multiplex PCR reads were re-called with MiXCR into one record per CDR3 protein. The data hold around 110,000 distinct CDR3 sequences, with about 16% observed a single time. What was sequenced was blood. These receptors came from a woman in her fifties or sixties with Graves' hyperthyroidism.

In this sample, this clonotype turned up many times. The genes are TRBV5-1 and TRBJ2-1; D is possibly TRBD2 (6 bases). Looked up from germline, CDR1 is SGHRS and CDR2 is YFSETQ. V lost 3 bases, J lost 2 bases, and 12 bases lay in between. The CDR3 spans 15 residues. CDR3 residues: CASSSGSLTYNEQFF. For the CDR3, the DNA is TGCGCCAGCAGCTCCGGGAGTTTAACCTACAATGAGCAGTTCTTC.

Remarks on this clonotype: A much larger clonotype is one base distant, so this may be a read error. The gene calls are TRBV7-9 and TRBJ1-5; no definite D call. Germline values: CDR1 SEHNR, CDR2 FQNEAQ (reference sequence). The CDR3 loop spans 13 amino acids. The CDR3: CASSRNANQLQHF. CDR3 in DNA: TGTGCCAGCAGTCGGAACGCCAATCAGCTCCAGCATTTT. Variable domain in full (rest from reference TRBV7-9 and TRBJ1-5): DTGVSQNPRHKITKRGQNVTFRCDPISEHNRLYWYRQTLGQGPEFLTYFQNEAQLEKSRLLSDRFSAERPKGSFSTLEIQRTEQGDSAMYLCASSRNANQLQHFGDGTRLSIL.

This clonotype was recorded at least ten times. The chain carries TRBV3-1 and TRBJ2-3, with a possible D match to TRBD1 (5 bases). V was shortened by 0 bases and J by 3 bases, with 10 bases between the two germline ends. The germline CDR1 and CDR2 sequences are LGHDT and YNNKEL (reference sequence). The CDR3 totals 15 residues. The CDR3 is CASSQDGAETDTQYF. In DNA, the CDR3 is TGTGCCAGCAGCCAAGATGGGGCAGAAACAGATACGCAGTATTTT.

This clonotype was counted at least ten times. V gene TRBV24-1 combines with J gene TRBJ2-3; TRBD1 matches at 9 bases. V lost 5 bases and J lost 4; bases outside the gene matches: 15. Germline V gene data show CDR1 as KGHDR and CDR2 as SFDVKD. There are 18 residues in the CDR3. CDR3 loop: CATSGYLTGTGFADTQYF. The CDR3 region has the DNA TGTGCCACCAGTGGATACCTAACCGGGACAGGGTTCGCAGATACGCAGTATTTT.

The gene calls are TRBV15 and TRBJ2-7; 11 nucleotides match TRBD2. V trimming: 2 bases; J trimming: 7 bases; junction bases outside the gene matches: 7. In germline, CDR1 is LNHNV, CDR2 YYDKDF (reference sequence). This CDR3 comprises 15 residues. CDR3 in DNA: TGTGCCACCAGCAGACTAGCGGGAGGTCCCAATGAGCAGTACTTC. It is translated as CATSRLAGGPNEQYF.

The gene calls are TRBV20-1 and TRBJ1-2; tentative D call: TRBD1 (6 bases). Per germline, CDR1 DFQATT and CDR2 SNEGSKA (reference sequence). This CDR3 is 12 amino acids long. V was clipped by 2 bases and J by 5 bases, with 9 bases between them. The DNA for the CDR3 is TGCAGTGCTAGATGGGGGGCGTATGGCTACACCTTC. Translated: CSARWGAYGYTF.

This clonotype was found many times. The genes are TRBV7-9 and TRBJ2-7; D is unclear. V was trimmed by 5 bases and J by 2 bases, leaving 10 bases between them. CDR1 and CDR2 from the germline V gene are SEHNR and FQNEAQ (reference sequence). There are 13 residues in the CDR3. Written as DNA, the CDR3 is TGTGCCAGCAGCACGGGTCGGGCCTACGAGCAGTACTTC. Residues: CASSTGRAYEQYF.